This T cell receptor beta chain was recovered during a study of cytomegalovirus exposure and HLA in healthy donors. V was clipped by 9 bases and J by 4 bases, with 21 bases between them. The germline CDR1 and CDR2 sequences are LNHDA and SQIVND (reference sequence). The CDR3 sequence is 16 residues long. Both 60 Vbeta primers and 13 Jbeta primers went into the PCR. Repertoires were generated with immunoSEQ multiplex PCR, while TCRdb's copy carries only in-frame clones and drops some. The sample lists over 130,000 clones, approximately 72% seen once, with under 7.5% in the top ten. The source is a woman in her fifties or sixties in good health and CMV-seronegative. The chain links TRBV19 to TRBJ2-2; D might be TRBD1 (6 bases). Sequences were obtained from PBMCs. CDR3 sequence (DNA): TGTGCCAGCCGGACCACAGGGCCAGTCCTCACCGGGGAGCTGTTTTTT. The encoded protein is CASRTTGPVLTGELFF.